The 29 T cell receptor beta chains in this list originate from one sample, sequenced in a study of low-dose radiotherapy and immunotherapy resistance in tumors. Primers targeting TRAV and TRBV primed first-strand cDNA, covering alpha and beta chains. TCRs underwent 20 PCR cycles of amplification with a constant-region primer and V-primer adapter. TCRdb analysed the reads with MiXCR anew, one entry per CDR3 protein. The data contain about 10,000 distinct CDR3 sequences, 65% of them singletons. The receptors originated from a human donor with advanced metastatic prostate, ovarian, gallbladder or colorectal cancer (not recorded which). This table probably holds off-target reads from a library built for another chain.

This clonotype was observed a few times. J is TRBJ2-7 and V is TRBV6-6, with D maybe TRBD1 (5 bases). The CDR3 consists of 13 residues. The V and J ends lost 5 bases and 2 bases respectively, with 10 bases between them. The germline V gene encodes CDR1 MNHNY and CDR2 SVGAGI (reference sequence). CDR3 sequence: CASSQEGAYEQYF. The CDR3 bases are TGTGCCAGCAGTCAGGAAGGGGCCTACGAGCAGTACTTC.

This clonotype was observed a single time. The chain is built from TRBV6-2 or TRBV6-3 and TRBJ2-3; 9 bases align to TRBD2. This CDR3 is built from 18 residues. The germline gives CDR1 MNHEY, CDR2 SVGEGT. With 0 bases clipped from V and 0 bases from J, the junction kept 7 bases outside the gene matches. The CDR3 DNA follows: TGTGCCAGCAGTTACTCCAGCGGGGGGTTAGGAAGCACAGATACGCAGTATTTT. Its protein product is CASSYSSGGLGSTDTQYF.

This chain connects TRBV29-1 to TRBJ2-5; possibly TRBD1 for D (5 bases). This CDR3 is built from 12 residues. Germline lookup yields CDR1 SQVTM and CDR2 ANQGSEA. Trimming stripped 4 bases from V and 5 bases from J, with 11 bases between. CDR3: CSVVLQVETQYF. For the CDR3, the DNA is TGCAGCGTTGTACTACAGGTGGAGACCCAGTACTTC.

The V and J genes are TRBV15 and TRBJ2-3, with D possibly being TRBD1 (6 bases). The V end lost 2 bases, the J end lost 6 bases, and 18 bases lay between the germline ends. Looked up from germline, CDR1 is LNHNV and CDR2 is YYDKDF (reference sequence). The CDR3 runs 16 residues. The CDR3, as DNA: TGTGCCACCAGCAGAAACTCACGAAATCAGGGGGATACGCAGTATTTT. Translating it yields CATSRNSRNQGDTQYF.

This clonotype showed up just a few times. This chain joins TRBV2 and TRBJ2-1; perhaps D is TRBD1 or TRBD2 (5 bases each). The V and J ends lost 5 bases and 8 bases respectively, with 10 bases between them. The V gene's germline CDR1 is SNHLY and CDR2 FYNNEI. The CDR3 spans 12 residues. The CDR3 DNA reads as TGTGCCAGCAGTCGCGAGGGGTATGAGCAGTTCTTC. It yields the protein CASSREGYEQFF.

This clonotype occurred a few times. The CDR3 region has the DNA TGTGCCAGCTCACAAGAACACAGGGTACAGTACTTC. Translation gives CASSQEHRVQYF. J is TRBJ2-7 and V is TRBV18, with TRBD1 as a possible D gene (6 bases). The CDR3 is 12 residues long. CDR1 is KGHSH and CDR2 is LQKENI in the germline V gene. Trimming pared 4 bases from V and 10 bases from J, leaving 14 bases between. The variable domain in full, completed from reference TRBV18 and TRBJ2-7, reads NAGVMQNPRHLVRRRGQEARLRCSPMKGHSHVYWYRQLPEEGLKFMVYLQKENIIDESGMPKERFSAEFPKEGPSILRIQQVVRGDSAAYFCASSQEHRVQYFGPGTRLTVT.

This clonotype showed up just once. The chain uses TRBV24-1 and TRBJ2-5; 7 bases are shared with TRBD2. CDR3 length equals 15 residues. CDR1 is KGHDR and CDR2 is SFDVKD in the germline V gene. V lost 5 bases, J lost 5 bases, and 10 bases stayed unmatched. DNA for the CDR3: TGTGCCACCAGTGGAACCTTGGGGGGGAGCGAGACCCAGTACTTC. As protein: CATSGTLGGSETQYF.

V and J are TRBV5-1 and TRBJ2-7; 7 nucleotides line up with TRBD2. Trimming took 4 bases from V and 6 from J; bases not matched to a gene: 10. The CDR3 runs to 14 residues. From germline, CDR1 is SGHRS and CDR2 YFSETQ. The CDR3 spells CASSPLDGRSEQYF. The DNA for the CDR3 is TGCGCCAGCAGCCCTCTTGACGGGAGGAGCGAGCAGTACTTC.

The chain has TRBV7-9 and TRBJ2-2; the match to TRBD2 covers 11 bases. The junction had 9 bases not matched to a gene; V was cut back by 2 bases and J by 7 bases. Looked up from germline, CDR1 is SEHNR and CDR2 is FQNEAQ (reference sequence). This CDR3 region has 17 residues. CDR3 region: CASSLPPTSGNDGELFF. CDR3 nucleotides: TGTGCCAGCAGCTTACCCCCGACTAGCGGGAACGACGGGGAGCTGTTTTTT.

This chain uses TRBV6-2 or TRBV6-3 with TRBJ1-1; TRBD1 agrees at 7 bases. Germline assignment: CDR1 MNHEY and CDR2 SVGEGT. The CDR3 runs to 18 residues. Germline trimming cut 4 bases from V and 4 bases from J; bases unmatched to any gene: 18. The CDR3 coding sequence is TGTGCCAGCAGTTTTCGGACAGGAACGGAATTGACGAGCACTGAAGCTTTCTTT. It codes for CASSFRTGTELTSTEAFF.

This clonotype showed up just a few times. The chain combines TRBV6-1 with TRBJ2-3; D assignment may be TRBD1 or TRBD2 (6 bases each). Trimming took 4 bases from V and 2 from J, leaving 13 bases between them. Per germline, CDR1 MNHNS and CDR2 SASEGT. CDR3 length: 15 residues. DNA of the CDR3: TGTGCCAGCAGTGCTTGGGGGGCTGCCACAGATACGCAGTATTTT. Protein product: CASSAWGAATDTQYF.

This chain links TRBV6-2 or TRBV6-3 with TRBJ2-3, with D maybe TRBD2 (7 bases). This CDR3 spans 19 amino acids. The germline gives CDR1 MNHEY, CDR2 SVGEGT. Trimming took off 6 bases at V and 1 base at J, with 26 bases between the two ends. The CDR3 nucleotides are TGTGCCAGCAGCCAAGTAGGGGGGGCCGTAATTGTGGGCACAGATACGCAGTATTTT. Residues: CASSQVGGAVIVGTDTQYF.

The V gene is TRBV6-2 or TRBV6-3, the J gene TRBJ1-5; 7 nucleotides match TRBD1. In germline, CDR1 is MNHEY, CDR2 SVGEGT. V shed 5 bases, J shed 5 bases, and the junction held 3 bases outside the gene matches. The CDR3 covers 13 residues. This chain's CDR3 is CASSAGGDQPQHF. The DNA for the CDR3 is TGTGCCAGCAGTGCAGGGGGTGATCAGCCCCAGCATTTT.

The CDR3 spells CASSDRGVRSGNTIYF. The CDR3 DNA follows: TGTGCCAGCAGTGACCGGGGTGTGCGCTCTGGAAACACCATATATTTT. This sequence joins TRBV6-2 or TRBV6-3 and TRBJ1-3; D uncertain. This CDR3 has 16 residues. CDR1 and CDR2 from the germline V gene are MNHEY and SVGEGT. The ends were cut back, 5 bases at V and 0 bases at J, with 14 bases in the middle.

The J gene is TRBJ1-2, the V gene TRBV14; 9 positions agree with TRBD1. Trimming cost V 1 base and J 7 bases; bases outside gene matches: 13. This CDR3 comprises 17 residues. Germline V gene data show CDR1 as SGHDN and CDR2 as FVKESK. CDR3 in amino acids: CASSQGLADRGLRGYTF. The CDR3 DNA is TGTGCCAGCAGCCAAGGTCTAGCGGACAGGGGTTTACGTGGCTACACCTTC.

CDR3 DNA: TGCGCCAGCAGCCCGTGGGGACCTTACGAGCAGTACTTC. It codes for CASSPWGPYEQYF. The rearrangement links TRBV5-1 to TRBJ2-7; D possibly matches TRBD1 or TRBD2 (5 bases each). CDR3 length equals 13 residues. CDR1 SGHRS and CDR2 YFSETQ come from the germline V gene. V shed 4 bases and J shed 4 bases, with 12 bases lying between them.

The chain uses TRBV12-3 or TRBV12-4 and TRBJ2-2; TRBD1 or TRBD2 may be the D gene (5 bases each). The germline V and J ends were trimmed by 5 bases and 1 base, with 8 bases remaining between them. CDR3 length equals 14 residues. DNA of the CDR3: TGTGCCAGCAGTCGGGACCGGAACACCGGGGAGCTGTTTTTT. It is translated as CASSRDRNTGELFF.

In its sample, this clonotype was seen once. V and J are TRBV28 and TRBJ2-1, with 11 nucleotides matching TRBD1. The germline V gene has CDR1 MDHEN and CDR2 SYDVKM. The CDR3 is 14 amino acids. Germline trimming cut 6 bases from V and 5 bases from J; bases unmatched to any gene: 3. CDR3 residues: CASRRTGGNNEQFF. DNA of the CDR3: TGTGCCAGCAGGCGGACAGGGGGCAACAATGAGCAGTTCTTC. The whole variable domain, remainder taken from reference TRBV28 and TRBJ2-1, is DVKVTQSSRYLVKRTGEKVFLECVQDMDHENMFWYRQDPGLGLRLIYFSYDVKMKEKGDIPEGYSVSREKKERFSLILESASTNQTSMYLCASRRTGGNNEQFFGPGTRLTVL.

The V and J genes are TRBV6-8 and TRBJ1-3, with 7 nucleotides matching TRBD1. Trimming cost V 2 bases and J 4 bases; bases outside gene matches: 2. There are 14 residues in the CDR3. The germline V gene has CDR1 MNHGY and CDR2 SAAAGT. Here the CDR3 reads CASSYGTDGNTIYF. The DNA for the CDR3 is TGTGCCAGCAGTTACGGGACAGACGGAAACACCATATATTTT.

This chain links TRBV20-1 with TRBJ2-1; the match to TRBD2 covers 8 bases. Trimming cost V 2 bases and J 6 bases; bases outside gene matches: 6. The CDR3 runs 14 residues. Germline-derived CDR1 and CDR2 are DFQATT and SNEGSKA (reference sequence). In DNA, the CDR3 is TGCAGTGCTAGAAAGCGGGGGACCCTCAATGAGCAGTTCTTC. Translation: CSARKRGTLNEQFF.

The chain recombines TRBV27 with TRBJ2-1; a weak D match, TRBD1 (5 bases). The CDR3 length is 17 residues. Germline-derived CDR1 and CDR2 are MNHEY and SMNVEV (reference sequence). V shed 7 bases and J shed 4 bases, with 23 bases lying between them. CDR3 nucleotides: TGTGCCAGCACGGCGTTTGGGGCAAATAAGCTGTACAATGAGCAGTTCTTC. It codes for CASTAFGANKLYNEQFF.

This clonotype has more than one count but fewer than ten. This chain joins TRBV5-4 and TRBJ2-5; TRBD2 agrees at 7 bases. Germline V lookup: CDR1 SGHNT, CDR2 YYREEE (reference sequence). This CDR3 contains 13 residues. V was clipped by 0 bases and J by 5 bases; unmatched bases: 1. The CDR3 sequence: CASSLGGGETQYF. For the CDR3, the DNA is TGTGCCAGCAGCTTGGGGGGAGGGGAGACCCAGTACTTC.

CDR3 nucleotide sequence: TGCAGCGCGGGGGGGGGCGGGAACACTGAAGCTTTCTTT. Its translation is CSAGGGGNTEAFF. The chain carries TRBV29-1 and TRBJ1-1; D perhaps matches TRBD1 (6 bases). V was pared by 7 bases and J by 1 base, with 13 bases between. Germline V lookup: CDR1 SQVTM, CDR2 ANQGSEA. The CDR3 sequence is 13 residues long.

A single count supports this clonotype. The chain employs TRBV19 and TRBJ1-1; 7 bases agree with TRBD1. CDR1 and CDR2 from the germline V gene are LNHDA and SQIVND (reference sequence). The CDR3 extends over 16 amino acids. The junction had 5 bases not matched to a gene; V was cut back by 1 base and J by 0 bases. The chain's CDR3 is CASSIGAGGMNTEAFF. Written as DNA, the CDR3 is TGTGCCAGTAGTATAGGAGCAGGGGGTATGAACACTGAAGCTTTCTTT.

The chain links TRBV11-1 to TRBJ2-1; 12 bases line up with TRBD1. J gave up 7 bases and V 5 bases, and 6 bases lay outside the gene matches. The CDR3 is made up of 15 amino acids. Germline V gene sequence: CDR1 SGHAT, CDR2 FQDESV (reference sequence). This CDR3 is CASSGGQGARNEQFF. CDR3 nucleotide sequence: TGTGCCAGCAGCGGGGGACAGGGGGCGAGAAATGAGCAGTTCTTC.

In its sample, this clonotype was seen once. The gene calls are TRBV30 and TRBJ2-5; 9 nucleotides align to TRBD1. The CDR3 extends over 13 amino acids. The J segment lost 4 bases and the V segment lost 4 bases, leaving 4 bases of the junction unmatched. Germline V gene lookup returns CDR1 GTSNPN and CDR2 SVGIG (reference sequence). CDR3: CAWKRQGGETQYF. CDR3 nucleotides: TGTGCCTGGAAGCGACAGGGGGGAGAGACCCAGTACTTC.

This chain links TRBV5-1 with TRBJ1-2; TRBD1 agrees at 7 bases. With 0 bases clipped from V and 6 bases from J, the junction kept 5 bases outside the gene matches. This CDR3 is 14 amino acids long. Looked up from germline, CDR1 is SGHRS and CDR2 is YFSETQ. CDR3 sequence: CASSLAVRGNGYTF. The CDR3 DNA reads TGCGCCAGCAGCTTGGCCGTCAGGGGGAATGGCTACACCTTC.

This clonotype showed up just a few times. The rearrangement links TRBV29-1 to TRBJ2-1; D gene unclear. The CDR3 is made up of 13 amino acids. CDR1 is SQVTM, CDR2 ANQGSEA, per germline. V was trimmed by 0 bases and J by 2 bases, leaving 5 bases between them. The CDR3: CSVEEGTYNEQFF. The CDR3 region has the DNA TGCAGCGTTGAAGAAGGGACCTACAATGAGCAGTTCTTC.

The CDR3 reads CASSSFRDREFYEQYF. The CDR3 DNA reads TGTGCCAGCAGCTCATTCCGGGACAGAGAGTTTTACGAGCAGTACTTC. The chain is built from TRBV11-3 and TRBJ2-7, with TRBD1 identical over 7 bases. CDR1 and CDR2 (germline): SGHNT, YENEEA. V shed 4 bases, J shed 4 bases, and the junction held 13 bases outside the gene matches. This CDR3 has 16 residues. The whole variable domain, filled in from reference TRBV11-3 and TRBJ2-7, reads EAGVVQSPRYKIIEKKQPVAFWCNPISGHNTLYWYLQNLGQGPELLIRYENEEAVDDSQLPKDRFSAERLKGVDSTLKIQPAELGDSAVYLCASSSFRDREFYEQYFGPGTRLTVT.